A selection of T cell receptor beta chains follows, all from one sample in a study of breast tumors, draining lymph nodes, adjacent tissues. TCRdb re-called the multiplex PCR reads with MiXCR, one entry per CDR3 protein. The top ten clones hold around 4.1% of a sample with about 180,000 distinct CDR3 sequences, 30% to 35% of them seen once. The source material was axillary lymph node tissue. These receptors all come from a female donor with breast cancer. Some clones in this sample may be carry-over from other donors' samples. Both conserved end residues are part of each CDR3. The D gene is left open where the match is weak. A row's size may be missing; if present it is once, few, many or a size class.

d_call	v_call	clone_size	j_call	cdr3_aa	cdr3_nt
.	TRBV19	many	TRBJ1-6	CASSLGGGADSPLHF	TGTGCCAGTAGTCTCGGCGGGGGGGCTGATTCACCCCTCCACTTT
.	TRBV7-6	many	TRBJ1-6	CASSLGRESPLHF	TGTGCCAGCAGCTTAGGAAGGGAATCACCCCTCCACTTT
.	TRBV7-9	large	TRBJ2-3	CASSLWTDTQYF	TGTGCCAGCAGCTTATGGACAGATACGCAGTATTTT
.	TRBV10-3	many	TRBJ1-2	CAISAAPADGYTF	TGTGCCATCAGTGCAGCCCCCGCGGATGGCTACACCTTC
TRBD2	TRBV7-2	many	TRBJ2-5	CASSPTSGGHWETQYF	TGTGCCAGCAGCCCGACTAGCGGGGGCCATTGGGAGACCCAGTACTTC
.	TRBV6-2/TRBV6-3	many	TRBJ2-7	CASGDRGPYEQYF	TGTGCCAGCGGAGATCGGGGGCCCTACGAGCAGTACTTC
TRBD1	TRBV29-1	.	TRBJ2-7	CSATGTGNYEQYF	TGCAGCGCGACCGGGACAGGGAACTACGAGCAGTACTTC
TRBD1	TRBV14	.	TRBJ2-5	CASSLTTGGLGTQYF	TGCGCCAGCAGCCTAACGACAGGGGGATTAGGGACCCAGTACTTC
TRBD1	TRBV5-6	many	TRBJ2-2	CASSPPGQWTGELFF	TGTGCCAGCAGCCCGCCGGGACAGTGGACCGGGGAGCTGTTTTTT
TRBD2	TRBV3-1	few	TRBJ2-1	CASSQDPSGYNEQFF	TGTGCCAGCAGCCAAGACCCTAGCGGATACAATGAGCAGTTCTTC